Sequencing of this TCR beta chain was carried out in a study of shared clonotypes between healthy human individuals. CDR1 is ENHRY, CDR2 SYGVKD, per germline. J gave up 7 bases and V 6 bases, and 11 bases lay outside the gene matches. The CDR3 totals 17 residues. Clones were read by immunoSEQ multiplex PCR, and TCRdb kept only the in-frame ones, dropping some. The sample lists about 730,000 clones, 72% seen once, with 1.8% in the top ten. Sequencing input: memory CD4+ T cells sorted from blood. Subset indicated: CD45RA-negative fraction. This TCR was recovered from a woman aged 30 to 39 in good health. V is TRBV10-3 and J is TRBJ2-1, with 14 bases identical to TRBD2. DNA of the CDR3: TGTGCCATCAGCGAACCGGGGACTAGCGGGAGTGGAAATGAGCAGTTCTTC. Its protein product is CAISEPGTSGSGNEQFF.